This passage covers 15 T cell receptor beta chains from one sample sequenced in a study of patients and donors after allogeneic stem cell transplantation. Using its own MiXCR run on the RT-PCR reads, TCRdb lists one record per CDR3 protein. The repertoire holds some 960,000 distinct CDR3 sequences, with 18% as singletons. Input material: blood, either unsorted or a sorted T cell fraction (not recorded which). These receptors all stem from a human donor who was either an allogeneic HSCT recipient or a stem cell or donor lymphocyte infusion donor (not recorded which). It is not recorded whose cells these are; they may come from a transplant donor.

The rearrangement joins TRBV5-1 to TRBJ2-1; D call uncertain. This CDR3 has 13 residues. Germline lookup yields CDR1 SGHRS and CDR2 YFSETQ. Trimming stripped 2 bases from V and 1 base from J, with 4 bases between. DNA for the CDR3: TGCGCCAGCAGCTTTCTATCCTACAATGAGCAGTTCTTC. This codes for CASSFLSYNEQFF. Full variable domain (outside the CDR3, taken from reference TRBV5-1 and TRBJ2-1): KAGVTQTPRYLIKTRGQQVTLSCSPISGHRSVSWYQQTPGQGLQFLFEYFSETQRNKGNFPGRFSGRQFSNSRSEMNVSTLELGDSALYLCASSFLSYNEQFFGPGTRLTVL.

The chain recombines TRBV7-2 with TRBJ1-5; 7 bases are a match to TRBD1. This CDR3 comprises 14 residues. Germline loops: CDR1 SGHTA, CDR2 FQGNSA. V shed 5 bases, J shed 5 bases, and the junction held 6 bases outside the gene matches. DNA of the CDR3: TGTGCCAGCAGCGAGGGACAGCGCGATCAGCCCCAGCATTTT. Translation: CASSEGQRDQPQHF.

This chain uses TRBV20-1 with TRBJ1-6, with 7 bases identical to TRBD1. Germline V gene lookup returns CDR1 DFQATT and CDR2 SNEGSKA (reference sequence). Germline trimming cut 5 bases from V and 7 bases from J; bases unmatched to any gene: 5. The CDR3 has 13 residues. The chain's CDR3 is CSAGTGDNSPLHF. The DNA of the CDR3 is TGCAGTGCTGGCACAGGGGACAATTCACCCCTCCACTTT.

The chain employs TRBV5-1 and TRBJ2-2; no definite D call. This CDR3 has 13 residues. CDR1 and CDR2 from the germline V gene are SGHRS and YFSETQ. Trimming removed 0 bases from V and 7 bases from J, with 7 bases in between. In DNA, the CDR3 is TGCGCCAGCAGCTTGGCAGTCGGCGGGGAGCTGTTTTTT. This translates into CASSLAVGGELFF.

This clonotype has more than one count but fewer than ten. This sequence joins TRBV6-1 and TRBJ1-1, with a weak D call TRBD1 (6 bases). The CDR3 contains 17 residues. V was cut by 5 bases and J by 0 bases, with 19 bases left in between. The germline gives CDR1 MNHNS, CDR2 SASEGT. The CDR3 DNA follows: TGTGCCAGCAGTCCGCAGCCCTTCAGGGGTATGAACACTGAAGCTTTCTTT. Translation: CASSPQPFRGMNTEAFF.

This clonotype appeared many times. The gene calls are TRBV12-3 or TRBV12-4 and TRBJ2-3; the D is unclear. CDR3 length: 11 amino acids. Trimming cost V 10 bases and J 2 bases, with 7 bases left between them. DNA of the CDR3: TGTGCCACCTCCAACACAGATACGCAGTATTTT. Translated: CATSNTDTQYF.

This clonotype was seen a few times. The CDR3 nucleotides are TGTGCCAGCAGCGTAGATCTAGGGTCCGGCAGAGAAGCTTTCTTT. Its translation: CASSVDLGSGREAFF. This chain uses TRBV9 with TRBJ1-1; D gene ambiguous. The V gene's germline CDR1 is SGDLS and CDR2 YYNGEE. V shed 0 bases and J shed 8 bases, with 17 bases lying between them. There are 15 residues in the CDR3.

This clonotype was detected ten times or more. This chain uses TRBV12-3 or TRBV12-4 with TRBJ1-3; TRBD1 matches 8 bases. CDR3 length: 14 amino acids. Trimming at V came to 6 bases and at J to 2 bases, leaving 3 bases not matched to a gene. CDR3: CASSLQGAGNTIYF. The CDR3 DNA reads as TGTGCCAGCAGCCTACAGGGGGCTGGAAACACCATATATTTT.

This clonotype was seen repeatedly, ten times or more. The V gene is TRBV27, the J gene TRBJ2-5; D not certain. Germline assignment: CDR1 MNHEY and CDR2 SMNVEV (reference sequence). The germline V and J ends were trimmed by 3 bases and 5 bases, with 10 bases remaining between them. The CDR3 runs 13 residues. DNA for the CDR3: TGTGCCAGCAGTTTGGGCGGATGGGAGACCCAGTACTTC. It yields the protein CASSLGGWETQYF.

Only a few counts were recorded for this clonotype. The V call is TRBV24-1, the J call TRBJ1-1; D not certain. Trimming took off 7 bases at V and 5 bases at J, with 10 bases between the two ends. The CDR3 spans 12 residues. CDR1 and CDR2 (germline): KGHDR, SFDVKD. The CDR3 nucleotides read TGTGCCACCAGCGCCCTGGGGACTGAAGCTTTCTTT. This encodes CATSALGTEAFF.

In its sample, this clonotype was seen a few times. CDR3 amino acids: CAISEGDRPREAFF. Here the CDR3 DNA reads TGTGCCATCAGTGAAGGGGACAGACCAAGGGAAGCTTTCTTT. This chain connects TRBV10-3 to TRBJ1-1, with 7 bases identical to TRBD1. The germline V gene has CDR1 ENHRY and CDR2 SYGVKD. The CDR3 runs to 14 residues. J was trimmed by 8 bases and V by 3 bases; bases with no gene match: 9.

The rearrangement uses TRBV3-1 and TRBJ1-2; unclear D gene. This CDR3 has 13 amino acids. Between the trimmed V and J ends, which lost 4 bases and 7 bases, there was a span of 13 bases. Germline V CDR1 and CDR2: LGHDT, YNNKEL (reference sequence). The CDR3 sequence: CASSLEAIPGYTF. As DNA, the CDR3 is TGTGCCAGCAGCCTTGAAGCGATACCTGGCTACACCTTC.

This clonotype occurred a few times. The genes are TRBV24-1 and TRBJ2-4; D is possibly TRBD1 (5 bases). Per the germline V gene, CDR1 is KGHDR and CDR2 is SFDVKD. V lost 4 bases and J 4 bases, leaving 16 bases between the germline ends. This CDR3 is built from 16 residues. Here the CDR3 reads CATSDALPRDKNIQYF. The CDR3 DNA reads as TGTGCCACCAGTGACGCCCTTCCCAGGGATAAAAACATTCAGTACTTC.

This clonotype was found a few times. The V and J genes are TRBV7-2 and TRBJ2-7; D might be TRBD1 (7 bases). Germline CDR1 is SGHTA and CDR2 is FQGNSA. The CDR3 runs 16 residues. Trimming left V 5 bases short and J 1 base short, with 18 bases between. The CDR3 nucleotides read TGTGCCAGCAGCGTAACGTCAGGGGGACTTTCCTACGAGCAGTACTTC. Its translation: CASSVTSGGLSYEQYF. Drawing the rest from reference TRBV7-2 and TRBJ2-7, the complete variable domain is GAGVSQSPSNKVTEKGKDVELRCDPISGHTALYWYRQSLGQGLEFLIYFQGNSAPDKSGLPSDRFSAERTGGSVSTLTIQRTQQEDSAVYLCASSVTSGGLSYEQYFGPGTRLTVT.

This chain connects TRBV6-4 to TRBJ1-5; D gene ambiguous. The V gene's germline CDR1 is MRHNA and CDR2 SNTAGT. The CDR3 extends over 16 amino acids. The V and J ends lost 1 base and 4 bases respectively, with 14 bases between them. CDR3 region: CASSDCGWARNQPQHF. In DNA, the CDR3 is TGTGCCAGCAGTGACTGCGGATGGGCCAGAAATCAGCCCCAGCATTTT.